This TCR beta chain is from a study of tumor-infiltrating lymphocytes in localized non-small cell lung cancer. At the level of the study: Some samples were collected after neoadjuvant chemotherapy; smokers, never-smokers and several histologies were included.

The V end lost 4 bases, the J end lost 0 bases, and 11 bases lay between the germline ends. This CDR3 has 15 amino acids. Looked up from germline, CDR1 is SGHNT and CDR2 is YYREEE (reference sequence). Using immunoSEQ multiplex PCR, the repertoire was profiled, and TCRdb retains in-frame clones only, with some absent. The sample holds about 9,300 clones; around three quarters are singletons and the top ten take 4.5% to 7%. On this clone itself: What it binds is not known.

Points from the study as a whole: T-cell fraction did not differ between immunotypes IM1 and IM2. TCR sequencing covered a subset of patients with enough tissue.

The TCR originated in a human donor with non-small cell lung cancer. Sequencing used uninvolved lung tissue not adjacent to the tumor. The J gene is TRBJ2-1, the V gene TRBV5-4; the D gene is possibly TRBD2 (6 bases). The CDR3 here is CASSRDLSSYNEQFF. The CDR3 DNA is TGTGCCAGCAGCCGGGACTTGAGCTCCTACAATGAGCAGTTCTTC.